This is a list of T cell receptor beta chains from one sample in a study of shared clonotypes between healthy human individuals. The assay was immunoSEQ multiplex PCR, and TCRdb's table has in-frame clones only and misses some. The table lists approximately 2.1 million clones, more than 85% of them singletons. Sequencing used naive CD4+ T cells from PBMCs. Source of these receptors: a man aged 18 to 35 in good health. Some clones in this sample may be carry-over from other donors' samples. Each CDR3 is given without its conserved first and last residue. The D gene is left open where the match is weak.

j_call | d_call | v_call | cdr3_aa
TRBJ2-2 | TRBD2 | TRBV5-1 | ASSPELAGAGTGELF
TRBJ2-1 | - | TRBV12-2 | ASRFTSTRDNEQF
TRBJ2-6 | - | TRBV28 | ASSSGQSRDVLT
TRBJ2-7 | TRBD1 | TRBV18 | ASSPRTGASYEQY
TRBJ1-2 | - | TRBV5-1 | ASTQLTDANYGYT
TRBJ2-7 | TRBD1 | TRBV28 | ASSLGDRGSYEQY
TRBJ1-2 | - | TRBV5-4 | ASSSPGGRGYGYT
TRBJ1-2 | TRBD1 | TRBV9 | ASSAPQQGTGKDGYT
TRBJ2-7 | - | TRBV29-1 | SVLWTEGHEQY
TRBJ1-2 | - | TRBV5-1 | ASSFDTRRDGYT
TRBJ1-2 | - | TRBV28 | ASSFRQLDYGYT
TRBJ2-2 | TRBD1 | TRBV6-5 | ASSYLQGTGELF
TRBJ2-7 | - | TRBV7-2 | ASSLVFGPYY
TRBJ1-1 | - | TRBV18 | ASSLQRTVGTEAF
TRBJ2-1 | - | TRBV28 | ASSPTDRNNEQF
TRBJ2-7 | - | TRBV7-2 | ASSLVYRAEGEQY
TRBJ2-7 | - | TRBV28 | ASSLWDDREEQY
TRBJ2-7 | TRBD2 | TRBV28 | ASIPGGVAPRPADEQY
TRBJ1-2 | TRBD1 | TRBV28 | ASREGQGYTHYGYT
TRBJ2-5 | - | TRBV7-9 | ASSLVWGVQETQY
TRBJ2-7 | - | TRBV12-2 | ASRLALQGEYEQY
TRBJ1-3 | - | TRBV7-9 | ASSLGGSSLFSGNTIY
TRBJ2-5 | TRBD2 | TRBV5-1 | ASSPAGVETQY
TRBJ1-1 | - | TRBV9 | ASSDLPWGGGGRNTEAF
TRBJ1-5 | TRBD1 | TRBV30 | AWSAGQTNQPQH
TRBJ2-2 | TRBD2 | TRBV18 | ASSSQRDAVDGELF
TRBJ2-1 | - | TRBV7-6 | ASSSSGPSYNEQF
TRBJ1-1 | TRBD1 | TRBV7-2 | ASSARQGAGNTEAF
TRBJ1-2 | - | TRBV6-1 | ASRRTTNYAGYT
TRBJ2-1 | TRBD2 | TRBV9 | ASSVSQAGDQF
TRBJ2-4 | TRBD1 | TRBV9 | ASSSRDRGAVQY
TRBJ1-4 | - | TRBV5-1 | ASSLGQFNEKLF
TRBJ1-1 | - | TRBV5-1 | ASSSTYEQGGALAF
TRBJ1-3 | - | TRBV6-1 | ASNQRNTIY
TRBJ2-1 | TRBD2 | TRBV7-3 | ASSLTGWPGGGSGYNEQF
TRBJ2-1 | TRBD2 | TRBV19 | ASSIGPRLAGGNEQF
TRBJ2-4 | TRBD2 | TRBV4-3 | ASSQGWTSGILLAKNIQY
TRBJ1-5 | TRBD1 | TRBV5-4 | ASSRDRGEQPQH
TRBJ2-7 | - | TRBV18 | ASSPRESYEQY
TRBJ2-7 | - | TRBV19 | ASSILVGSSYEQY
TRBJ2-7 | - | TRBV18 | ASSPTVGLEGEQY
TRBJ1-1 | - | TRBV5-4 | ASSFSPGNTEAF
TRBJ1-2 | - | TRBV19 | ASSPGAVNYGYT
TRBJ2-2 | - | TRBV5-1 | ASSLGHNTGELF
TRBJ2-1 | TRBD1 | TRBV5-1 | ASSLAGQGYNEQF
TRBJ1-2 | TRBD1 | TRBV19 | ASHRDSQLSNYGYT
TRBJ2-5 | - | TRBV7-9 | ASSLDGSQETQY
TRBJ2-2 | - | TRBV4-2 | ASSQEAANTGELF
TRBJ1-4 | - | TRBV7-2 | ASSARDSGKLF
TRBJ2-7 | TRBD1 | TRBV28 | ASSLPAGTGGEEQY
TRBJ2-1 | TRBD1 | TRBV28 | ASSPGGAARNEQF
TRBJ1-3 | TRBD1 | TRBV30 | AWSKGQGRGNTIY
TRBJ1-1 | - | TRBV5-1 | ASSFGRNTEAF
TRBJ2-1 | - | TRBV28 | ASSSPFFGGDNEQF